This TCR beta chain was captured by sequencing in a study of T-cell reconstitution after alpha-beta-depleted transplantation in children. This clonotype occurred many times. Per germline, CDR1 SQVTM and CDR2 ANQGSEA. J was trimmed by 4 bases and V by 3 bases; bases with no gene match: 4. CDR3 length: 13 amino acids. TCRbeta library construction was performed incorporating unique molecular identifiers. Via MiXCR, TCRdb re-called the PCR reads, giving one row per CDR3 protein. The sample includes 65,000 to 85,000 distinct CDR3 sequences, about 11% of them seen just once. V is TRBV29-1 and J is TRBJ1-2; 8 bases match TRBD1. The sequence was obtained from a boy aged 5 to 17 with acute myeloid leukemia, due to receive a stem cell transplant. Sequenced material: PBMCs, taken before TCRalphabeta/CD19-depleted stem cell transplant. CDR3 in amino acids: CSVEGQAGYGYTF. CDR3 nucleotide sequence: TGCAGCGTTGAGGGACAGGCCGGCTATGGCTACACCTTC.